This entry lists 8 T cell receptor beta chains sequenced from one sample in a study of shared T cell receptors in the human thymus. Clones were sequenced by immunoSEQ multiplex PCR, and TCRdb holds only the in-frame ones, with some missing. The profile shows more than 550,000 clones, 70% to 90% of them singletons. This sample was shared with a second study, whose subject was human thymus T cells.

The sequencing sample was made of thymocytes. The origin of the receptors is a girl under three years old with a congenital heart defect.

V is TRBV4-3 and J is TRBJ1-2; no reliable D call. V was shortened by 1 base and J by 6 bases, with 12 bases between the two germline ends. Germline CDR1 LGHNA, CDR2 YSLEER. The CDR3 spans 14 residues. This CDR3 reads CASSQVPRSDGYTF. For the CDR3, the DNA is TGCGCCAGCAGCCAAGTCCCACGATCGGATGGCTACACCTTC.

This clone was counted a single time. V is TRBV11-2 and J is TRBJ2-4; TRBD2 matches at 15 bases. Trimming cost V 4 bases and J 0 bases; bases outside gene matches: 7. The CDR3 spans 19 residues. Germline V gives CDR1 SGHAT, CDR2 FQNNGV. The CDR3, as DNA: TGTGCCAGCAGCTCAGTGGGACTAGCGGGGGGCATAGCCAAAAACATTCAGTACTTC. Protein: CASSSVGLAGGIAKNIQYF.

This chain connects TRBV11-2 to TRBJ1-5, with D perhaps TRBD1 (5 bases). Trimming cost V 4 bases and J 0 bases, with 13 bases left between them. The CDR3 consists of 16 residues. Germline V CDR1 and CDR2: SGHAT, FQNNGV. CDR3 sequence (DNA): TGTGCCAGCAGCTCCGGGGGTGGGGGTAGCAATCAGCCCCAGCATTTT. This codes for CASSSGGGGSNQPQHF.

The CDR3, as DNA: TGCAGCGCTGTAACAGGGAGCAATCAGCCCCAGCATTTT. Translated: CSAVTGSNQPQHF. The chain has TRBV29-1 and TRBJ1-5; D perhaps matches TRBD1 (6 bases). The CDR3 covers 13 residues. CDR1 is SQVTM and CDR2 is ANQGSEA in the germline V gene. The germline V and J ends were trimmed by 7 bases and 1 base, with 11 bases remaining between them.

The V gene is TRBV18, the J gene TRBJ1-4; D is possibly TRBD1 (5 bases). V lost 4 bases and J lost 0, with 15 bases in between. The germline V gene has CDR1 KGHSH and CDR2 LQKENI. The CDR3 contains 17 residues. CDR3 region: CASSLKIQGSTNEKLFF. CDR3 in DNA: TGTGCCAGCTCACTTAAAATCCAGGGTTCAACTAATGAAAAACTGTTTTTT.

DNA for the CDR3: TGTGCCAGCAGTGGCAACATGAACACTGAAGCTTTCTTT. Translation: CASSGNMNTEAFF. The chain is built from TRBV5-4 and TRBJ1-1; no clear D gene. CDR3 length: 13 amino acids. V was trimmed by 5 bases and J by 0 bases, leaving 8 bases between them. Germline V lookup: CDR1 SGHNT, CDR2 YYREEE (reference sequence).

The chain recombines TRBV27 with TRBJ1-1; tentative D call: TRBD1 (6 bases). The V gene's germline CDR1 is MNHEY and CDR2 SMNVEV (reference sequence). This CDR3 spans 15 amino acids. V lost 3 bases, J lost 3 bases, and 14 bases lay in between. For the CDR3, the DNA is TGTGCCAGCAGTTTCGGACAGCCAGGTGACACTGAAGCTTTCTTT. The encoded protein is CASSFGQPGDTEAFF.

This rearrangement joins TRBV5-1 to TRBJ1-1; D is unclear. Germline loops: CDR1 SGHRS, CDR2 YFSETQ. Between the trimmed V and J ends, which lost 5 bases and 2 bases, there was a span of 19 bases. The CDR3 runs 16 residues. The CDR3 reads CASRRGKDPFNTEAFF. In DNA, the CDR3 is TGCGCCAGCAGACGGGGTAAAGACCCATTCAACACTGAAGCTTTCTTT.